This TCR beta chain was captured by sequencing in a study of cytomegalovirus exposure and HLA in healthy donors. PCR primers comprised 60 Vbeta and 13 Jbeta primers. Some clones are missing from TCRdb's copy, which holds only in-frame ones; the method was immunoSEQ multiplex PCR. The table shows 160,000 or so clones, with 65% to 85% occurring only once. There are 19 residues in the CDR3. V gave up 3 bases and J gave up 4 bases; unmatched junction bases: 15. Germline assignment: CDR1 MGHRA and CDR2 YSYEKL. This clone was detected once. The TCR was taken from a male donor in good health and CMV-seropositive. The chain carries TRBV4-1 and TRBJ2-1; 10 nucleotides agree with TRBD2. Sequences were obtained from PBMCs. In DNA form, the CDR3 reads TGCGCCAGCAGCCAGATTGGGAATCCGGGGACTAGCGTGTACAATGAGCAGTTCTTC. As protein: CASSQIGNPGTSVYNEQFF.